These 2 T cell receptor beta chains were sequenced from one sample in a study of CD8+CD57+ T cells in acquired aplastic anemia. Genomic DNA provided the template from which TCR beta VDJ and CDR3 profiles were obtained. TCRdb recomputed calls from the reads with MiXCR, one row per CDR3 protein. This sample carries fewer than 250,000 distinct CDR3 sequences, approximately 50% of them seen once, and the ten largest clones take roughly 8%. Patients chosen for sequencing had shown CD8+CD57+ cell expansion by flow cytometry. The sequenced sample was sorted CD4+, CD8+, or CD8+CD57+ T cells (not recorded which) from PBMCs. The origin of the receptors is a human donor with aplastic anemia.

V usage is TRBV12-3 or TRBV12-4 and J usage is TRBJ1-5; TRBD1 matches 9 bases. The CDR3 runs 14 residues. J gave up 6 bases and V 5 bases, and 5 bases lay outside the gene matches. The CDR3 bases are TGTGCCAGCAGTGGGACAGGGAGGGGTCAGCCCCAGCATTTT. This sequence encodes CASSGTGRGQPQHF.

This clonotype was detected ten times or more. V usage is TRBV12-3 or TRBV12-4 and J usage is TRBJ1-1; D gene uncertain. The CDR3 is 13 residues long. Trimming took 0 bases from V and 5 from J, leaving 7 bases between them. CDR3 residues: CASSLASSTEAFF. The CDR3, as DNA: TGTGCCAGCAGTTTAGCCTCGTCTACTGAAGCTTTCTTT.